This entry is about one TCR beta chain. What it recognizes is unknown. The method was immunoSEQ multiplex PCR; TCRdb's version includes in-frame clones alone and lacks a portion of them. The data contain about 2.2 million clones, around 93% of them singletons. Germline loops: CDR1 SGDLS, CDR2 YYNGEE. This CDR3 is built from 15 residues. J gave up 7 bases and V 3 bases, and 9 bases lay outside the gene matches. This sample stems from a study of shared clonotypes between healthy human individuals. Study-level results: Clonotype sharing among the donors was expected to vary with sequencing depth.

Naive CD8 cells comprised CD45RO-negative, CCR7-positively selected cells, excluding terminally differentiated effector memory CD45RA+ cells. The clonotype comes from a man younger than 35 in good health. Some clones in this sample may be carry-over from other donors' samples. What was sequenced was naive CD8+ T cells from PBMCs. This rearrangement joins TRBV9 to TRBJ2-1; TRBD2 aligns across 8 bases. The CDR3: CASSAPAGAGNEQFF. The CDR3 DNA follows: TGTGCCAGCAGCGCCCCAGCGGGAGCGGGGAATGAGCAGTTCTTC.